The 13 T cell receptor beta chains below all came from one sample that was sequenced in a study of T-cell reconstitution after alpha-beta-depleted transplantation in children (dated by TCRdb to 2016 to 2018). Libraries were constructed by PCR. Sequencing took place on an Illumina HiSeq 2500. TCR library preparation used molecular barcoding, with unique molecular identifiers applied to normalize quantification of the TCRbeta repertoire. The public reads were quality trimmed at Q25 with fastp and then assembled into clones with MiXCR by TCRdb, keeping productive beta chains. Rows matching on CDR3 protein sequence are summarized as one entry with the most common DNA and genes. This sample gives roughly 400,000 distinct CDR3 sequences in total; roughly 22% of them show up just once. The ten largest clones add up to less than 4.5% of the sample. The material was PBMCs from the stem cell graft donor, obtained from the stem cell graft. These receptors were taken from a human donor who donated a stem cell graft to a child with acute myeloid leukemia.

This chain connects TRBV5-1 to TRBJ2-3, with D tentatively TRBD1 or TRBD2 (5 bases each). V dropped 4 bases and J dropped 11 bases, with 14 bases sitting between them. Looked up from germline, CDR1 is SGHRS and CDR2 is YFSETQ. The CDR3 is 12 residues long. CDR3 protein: CASSLGTFMQYF. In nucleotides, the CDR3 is TGCGCCAGCAGCCTGGGGACGTTCATGCAGTATTTT.

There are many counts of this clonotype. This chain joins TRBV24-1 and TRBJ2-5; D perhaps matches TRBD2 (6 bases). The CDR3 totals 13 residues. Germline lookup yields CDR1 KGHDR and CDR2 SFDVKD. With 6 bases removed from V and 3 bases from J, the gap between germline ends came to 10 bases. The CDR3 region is CATSLSGEETQYF. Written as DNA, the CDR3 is TGTGCCACCAGTCTGTCGGGAGAAGAGACCCAGTACTTC.

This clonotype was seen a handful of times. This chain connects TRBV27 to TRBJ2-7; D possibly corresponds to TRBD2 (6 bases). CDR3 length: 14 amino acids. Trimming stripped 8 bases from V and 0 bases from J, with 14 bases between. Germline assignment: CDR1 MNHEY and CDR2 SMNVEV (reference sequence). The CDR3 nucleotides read TGTGCCAGCCGAGGGACTGATAGCTCCTACGAGCAGTACTTC. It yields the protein CASRGTDSSYEQYF.

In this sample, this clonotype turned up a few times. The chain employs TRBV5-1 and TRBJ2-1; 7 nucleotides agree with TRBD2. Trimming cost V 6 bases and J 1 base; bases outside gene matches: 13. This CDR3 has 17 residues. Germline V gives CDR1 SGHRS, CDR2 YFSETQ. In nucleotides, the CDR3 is TGCGCCAGCAAGATGGGCGGGAGCCAGAAATCCTACAATGAGCAGTTCTTC. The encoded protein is CASKMGGSQKSYNEQFF. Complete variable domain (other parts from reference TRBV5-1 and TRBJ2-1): KAGVTQTPRYLIKTRGQQVTLSCSPISGHRSVSWYQQTPGQGLQFLFEYFSETQRNKGNFPGRFSGRQFSNSRSEMNVSTLELGDSALYLCASKMGGSQKSYNEQFFGPGTRLTVL.

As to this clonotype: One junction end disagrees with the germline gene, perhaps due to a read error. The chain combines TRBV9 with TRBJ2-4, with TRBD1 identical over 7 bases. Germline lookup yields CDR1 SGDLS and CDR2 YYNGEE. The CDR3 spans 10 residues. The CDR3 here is CASSVGDSDF. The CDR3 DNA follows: TGTGCCAGCAGCGTAGGGGACAGCGACTTC.

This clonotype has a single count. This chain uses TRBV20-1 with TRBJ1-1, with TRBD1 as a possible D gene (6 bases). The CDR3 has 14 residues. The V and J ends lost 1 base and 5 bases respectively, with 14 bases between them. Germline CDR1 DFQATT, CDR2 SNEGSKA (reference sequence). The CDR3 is CSARGQATGTEAFF. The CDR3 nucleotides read TGCAGTGCTAGAGGACAGGCCACGGGGACTGAAGCTTTCTTT.

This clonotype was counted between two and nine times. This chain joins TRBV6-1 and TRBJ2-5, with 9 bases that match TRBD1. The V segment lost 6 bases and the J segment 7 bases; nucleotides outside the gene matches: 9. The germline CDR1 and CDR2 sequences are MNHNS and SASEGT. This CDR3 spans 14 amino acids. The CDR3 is CASRTTGGAGTQYF. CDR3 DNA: TGTGCCAGCAGGACCACAGGGGGCGCGGGGACCCAGTACTTC.

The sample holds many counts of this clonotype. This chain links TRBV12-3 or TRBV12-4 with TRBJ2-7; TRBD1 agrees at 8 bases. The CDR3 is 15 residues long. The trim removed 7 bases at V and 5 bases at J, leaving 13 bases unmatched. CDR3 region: CASNTTGERDHEQYF. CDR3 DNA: TGTGCCAGCAATACGACAGGGGAAAGGGATCACGAGCAGTACTTC.

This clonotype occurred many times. This CDR3 is CASSVVAWPDSPLHF. The CDR3 DNA follows: TGTGCCAGCAGCGTAGTGGCCTGGCCAGATTCACCCCTCCACTTT. V gene TRBV9 combines with J gene TRBJ1-6; D is undetermined. In germline, CDR1 is SGDLS, CDR2 YYNGEE. This CDR3 has 15 residues. The ends were cut back, 0 bases at V and 8 bases at J, with 12 bases in the middle.

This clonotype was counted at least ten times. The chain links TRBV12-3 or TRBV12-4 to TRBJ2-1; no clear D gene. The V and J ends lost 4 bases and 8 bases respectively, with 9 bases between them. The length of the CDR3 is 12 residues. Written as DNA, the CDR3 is TGTGCCAGCAGTTCCTCCATGGATGAGCAGTTCTTC. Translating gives CASSSSMDEQFF.

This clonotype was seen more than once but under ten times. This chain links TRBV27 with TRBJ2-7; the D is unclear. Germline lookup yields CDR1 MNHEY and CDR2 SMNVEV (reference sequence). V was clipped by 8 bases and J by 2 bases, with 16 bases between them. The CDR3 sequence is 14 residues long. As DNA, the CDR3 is TGTGCCAGCGCCGAACAGAGCACCACCTACGAGCAGTACTTC. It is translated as CASAEQSTTYEQYF.

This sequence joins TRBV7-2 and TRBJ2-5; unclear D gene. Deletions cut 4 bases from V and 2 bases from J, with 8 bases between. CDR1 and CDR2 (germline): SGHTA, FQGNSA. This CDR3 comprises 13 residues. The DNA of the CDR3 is TGTGCCAGCAGCTCTCCTAATCAAGAGACCCAGTACTTC. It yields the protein CASSSPNQETQYF.

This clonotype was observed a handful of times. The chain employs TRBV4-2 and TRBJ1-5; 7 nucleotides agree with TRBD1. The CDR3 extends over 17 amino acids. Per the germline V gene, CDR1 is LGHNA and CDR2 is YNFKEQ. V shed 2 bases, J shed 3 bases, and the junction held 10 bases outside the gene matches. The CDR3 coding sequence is TGTGCCAGCAGCCAACGGGGAATGGGACAGAACAATCAGCCCCAGCATTTT. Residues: CASSQRGMGQNNQPQHF.